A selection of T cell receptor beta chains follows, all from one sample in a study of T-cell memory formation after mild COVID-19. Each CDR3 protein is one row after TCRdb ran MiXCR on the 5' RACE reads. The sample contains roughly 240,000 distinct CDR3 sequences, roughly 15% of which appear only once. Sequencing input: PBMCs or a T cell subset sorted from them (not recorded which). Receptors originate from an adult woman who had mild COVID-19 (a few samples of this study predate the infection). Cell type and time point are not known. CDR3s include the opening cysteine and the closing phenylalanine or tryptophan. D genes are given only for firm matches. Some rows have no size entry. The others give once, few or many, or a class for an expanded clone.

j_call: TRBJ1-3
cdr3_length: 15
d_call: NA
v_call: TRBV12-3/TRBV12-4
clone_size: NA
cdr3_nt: TGTGCCAGCAGTCTCGTCGTCCGCTCTGGAAACACCATATATTTT
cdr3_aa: CASSLVVRSGNTIYF

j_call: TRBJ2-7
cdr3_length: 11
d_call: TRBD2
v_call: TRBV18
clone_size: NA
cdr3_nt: TGTGCCAGCAGCAGGGAGGGCGAGCAGTACTTC
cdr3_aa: CASSREGEQYF

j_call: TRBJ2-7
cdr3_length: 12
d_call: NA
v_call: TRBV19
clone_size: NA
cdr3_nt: TGTGCCAGTAGTATGTGGGGGCTCGAGCAGTACTTC
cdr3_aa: CASSMWGLEQYF

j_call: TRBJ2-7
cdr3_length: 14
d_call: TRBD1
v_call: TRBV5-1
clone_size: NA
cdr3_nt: TGCGCCAGCAGCCCATGGGACAGCTCCTACGAGCAGTACTTC
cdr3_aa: CASSPWDSSYEQYF

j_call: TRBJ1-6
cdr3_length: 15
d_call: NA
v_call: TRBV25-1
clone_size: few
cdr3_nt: TGTGCCAGCAGTAGCCTGGGCCGCGATAATTCACCCCTCCACTTT
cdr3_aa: CASSSLGRDNSPLHF

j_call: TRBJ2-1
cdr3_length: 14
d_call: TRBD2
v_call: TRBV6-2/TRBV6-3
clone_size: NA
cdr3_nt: TGTGCCAGCAGGCCAGCGGGAGGGCGCAATGAGCAGTTCTTC
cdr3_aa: CASRPAGGRNEQFF

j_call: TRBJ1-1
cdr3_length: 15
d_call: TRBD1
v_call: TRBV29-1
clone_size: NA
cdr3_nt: TGCAGCGTTACACCAGGGGGCGCGGGGAACACTGAAGCTTTCTTT
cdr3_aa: CSVTPGGAGNTEAFF

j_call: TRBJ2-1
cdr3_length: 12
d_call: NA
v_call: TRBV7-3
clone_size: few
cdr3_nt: TGTGCCAGCAGCGTACTAGGCAATGAGCAGTTCTTC
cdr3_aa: CASSVLGNEQFF

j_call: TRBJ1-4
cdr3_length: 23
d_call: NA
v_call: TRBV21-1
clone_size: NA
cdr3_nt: TGTGCCAGCAGCAAAGAAGGAGGCACGTTTGAGGAGGGACCTCTTGCAACTAATGAAAAACTGTTTTTT
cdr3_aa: CASSKEGGTFEEGPLATNEKLFF

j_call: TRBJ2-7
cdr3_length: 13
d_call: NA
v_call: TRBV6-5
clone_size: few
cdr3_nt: TGTGCCCTTCCGGGCAGGACTACTTCCGAGCAGTACTTC
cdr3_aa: CALPGRTTSEQYF

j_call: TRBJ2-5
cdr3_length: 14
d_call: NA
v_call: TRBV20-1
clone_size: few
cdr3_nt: TGCAGTGCTGATCCGGGACGGATTCAAGAGACCCAGTACTTC
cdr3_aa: CSADPGRIQETQYF

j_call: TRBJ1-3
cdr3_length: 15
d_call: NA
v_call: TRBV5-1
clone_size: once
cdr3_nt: TGCGCCAGCAGCCCTGCGGGCTCTTCTGGAAACACCATATATTTT
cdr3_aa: CASSPAGSSGNTIYF

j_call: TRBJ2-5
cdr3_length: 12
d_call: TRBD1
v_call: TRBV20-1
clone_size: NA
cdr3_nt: TGCAGTGCTACGGACAGGGCCGGGACCCAGTACTTC
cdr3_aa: CSATDRAGTQYF

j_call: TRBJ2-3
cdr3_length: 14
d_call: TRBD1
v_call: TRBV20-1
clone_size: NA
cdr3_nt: TGCAGTGCTCGATACAGGGGGCCGATAGATACGCAGTATTTT
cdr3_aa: CSARYRGPIDTQYF

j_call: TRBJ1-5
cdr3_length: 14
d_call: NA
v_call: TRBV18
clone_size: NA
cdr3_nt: TGTGCCAGCTCACCGGGGATTGGCAATCAGCCCAAGCATTTT
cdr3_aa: CASSPGIGNQPKHF

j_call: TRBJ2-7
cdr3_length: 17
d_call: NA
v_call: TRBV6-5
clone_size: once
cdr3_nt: TGTGCCAGCAGTTATAGTCTCAGGGTGGGGACCAACTACGAGCAGTACTTC
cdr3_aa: CASSYSLRVGTNYEQYF

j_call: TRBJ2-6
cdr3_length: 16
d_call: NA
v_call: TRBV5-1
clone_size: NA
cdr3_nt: TGCGCCAGCAGCTTGTTAGGGTGGACCGGGGCCAACGTCCTGACTTTC
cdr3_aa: CASSLLGWTGANVLTF

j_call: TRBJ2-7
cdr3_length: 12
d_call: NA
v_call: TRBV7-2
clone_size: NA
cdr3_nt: TGTGCCAGCAGTCCTGGGCCCGACGAGCAGTACTTC
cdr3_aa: CASSPGPDEQYF

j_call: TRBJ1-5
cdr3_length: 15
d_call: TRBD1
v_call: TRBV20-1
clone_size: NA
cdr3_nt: TGCAGTGCCGACCGACAGGGGGCAGGCAATCAGCCCCAGCATTTT
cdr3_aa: CSADRQGAGNQPQHF

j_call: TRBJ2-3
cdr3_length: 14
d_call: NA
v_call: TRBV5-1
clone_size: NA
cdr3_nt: TGCGCCAGCAGCTTGGAGGAGGGCACAGATACGCAGTATTTT
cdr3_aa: CASSLEEGTDTQYF

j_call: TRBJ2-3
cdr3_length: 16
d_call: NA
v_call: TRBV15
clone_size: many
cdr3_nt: TGTGCCACCAGCAGAGGCGGAGGGTCTAGCACAGATACGCAGTATTTT
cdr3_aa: CATSRGGGSSTDTQYF

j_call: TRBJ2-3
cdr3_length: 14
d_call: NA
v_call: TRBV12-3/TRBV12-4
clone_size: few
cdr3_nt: TGTGCCAGCAGTATCCGGGGGGCCGCGGATACGCAGTATTTT
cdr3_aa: CASSIRGAADTQYF

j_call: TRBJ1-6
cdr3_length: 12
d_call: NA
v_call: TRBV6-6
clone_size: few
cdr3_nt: TGTGCCAGCAGTTACAATAATTCACCCCTCCACTTT
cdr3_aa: CASSYNNSPLHF

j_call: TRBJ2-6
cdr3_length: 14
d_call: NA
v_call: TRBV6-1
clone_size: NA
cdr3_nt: TGTGCCAGCAGTGACAACTCTGGGGCCAACGTCCTGACTTTC
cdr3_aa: CASSDNSGANVLTF

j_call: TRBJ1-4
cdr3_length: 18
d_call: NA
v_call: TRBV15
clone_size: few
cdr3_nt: TGTGCCACCAGCAGAGATGGAGGGACCGACGAGTTGGATGAAAAACTGTTTTTT
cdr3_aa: CATSRDGGTDELDEKLFF

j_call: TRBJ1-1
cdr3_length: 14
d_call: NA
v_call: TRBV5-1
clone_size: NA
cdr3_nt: TGCGCCAGCAGCTTGGCTGCCGGGAACACTGAAGCTTTCTTT
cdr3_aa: CASSLAAGNTEAFF

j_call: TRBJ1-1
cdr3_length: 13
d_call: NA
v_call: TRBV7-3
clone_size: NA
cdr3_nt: TGTGCCAGCAGCTTCCAGGGCCCAACTGAAGCTTTCTTT
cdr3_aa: CASSFQGPTEAFF

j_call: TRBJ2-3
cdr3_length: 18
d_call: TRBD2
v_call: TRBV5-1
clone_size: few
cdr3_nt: TGCGCCAGCAGCTTGGCCGCTAAATTAGCGGGGTTAGCAGATACGCAGTATTTT
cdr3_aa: CASSLAAKLAGLADTQYF

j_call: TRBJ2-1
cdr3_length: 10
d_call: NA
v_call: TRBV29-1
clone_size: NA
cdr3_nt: TGCAGCGTTCCCCTAGTGAGGGAATTCTTC
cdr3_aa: CSVPLVREFF

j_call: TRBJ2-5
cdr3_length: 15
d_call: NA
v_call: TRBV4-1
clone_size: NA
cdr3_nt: TGCGCCAGCAGCCAAGATGGGGGCGACGGGGAGACCCAGTACTTC
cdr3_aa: CASSQDGGDGETQYF

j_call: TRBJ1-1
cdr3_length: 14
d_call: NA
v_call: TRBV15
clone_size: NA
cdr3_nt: TGTGCCACCAGCAGAGGCAGATCGAACACTGAAGCTTTCTTT
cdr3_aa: CATSRGRSNTEAFF

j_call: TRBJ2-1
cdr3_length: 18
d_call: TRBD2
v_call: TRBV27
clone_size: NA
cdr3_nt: TGTGCCAGCAGTGGCGGCGATACGGGACTAGCGGTTTACAATGAGCAGTTCTTC
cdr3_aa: CASSGGDTGLAVYNEQFF

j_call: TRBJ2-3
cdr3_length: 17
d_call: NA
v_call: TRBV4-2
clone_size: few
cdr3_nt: TGTGCCAGCAGCCAAGATTTTCGGAGGGTCCTCGCAGATACGCAGTATTTT
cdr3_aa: CASSQDFRRVLADTQYF

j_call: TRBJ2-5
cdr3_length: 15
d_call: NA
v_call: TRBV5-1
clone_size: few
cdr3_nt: TGCGCCAGCAGCTTGGCCCTTATAGACCAAGAGACCCAGTACTTC
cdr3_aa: CASSLALIDQETQYF

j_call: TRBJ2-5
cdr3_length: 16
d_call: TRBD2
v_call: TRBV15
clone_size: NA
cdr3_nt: TGTGCCACCAGCAAGGAAATAGCGGGGGGCCAGGAGACCCAGTACTTC
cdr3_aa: CATSKEIAGGQETQYF

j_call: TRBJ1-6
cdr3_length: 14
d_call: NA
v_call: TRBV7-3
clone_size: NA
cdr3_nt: TGTGCCAGCAGCTTATTACCCTATAATTCACCCCTCCACTTT
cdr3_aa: CASSLLPYNSPLHF

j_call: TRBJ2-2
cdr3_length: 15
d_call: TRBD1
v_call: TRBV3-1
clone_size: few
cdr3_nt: TGTGCCAGCAGGAGACAGGGGGCGAACACCGGGGAGCTGTTTTTT
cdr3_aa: CASRRQGANTGELFF

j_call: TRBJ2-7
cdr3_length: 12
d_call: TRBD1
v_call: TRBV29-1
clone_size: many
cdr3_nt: TGCAGCGTTAATTCGGGGACAGCCGAGCAGTACTTC
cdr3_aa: CSVNSGTAEQYF

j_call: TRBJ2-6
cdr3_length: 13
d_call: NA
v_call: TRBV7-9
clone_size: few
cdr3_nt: TGTGCCAGCAGCCCCGTTGGGGCCAACGTCCTGACTTTC
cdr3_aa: CASSPVGANVLTF

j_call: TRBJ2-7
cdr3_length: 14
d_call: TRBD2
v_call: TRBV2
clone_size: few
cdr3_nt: TGTGCCAGCAGTGCTGGCGGGGGACCCTACGAGCAGTACTTC
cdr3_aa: CASSAGGGPYEQYF

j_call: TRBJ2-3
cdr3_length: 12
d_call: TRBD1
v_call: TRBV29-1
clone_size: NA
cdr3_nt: TGCAGCGTTGAAGCAGGGGGATATACGCAGTATTTT
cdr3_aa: CSVEAGGYTQYF

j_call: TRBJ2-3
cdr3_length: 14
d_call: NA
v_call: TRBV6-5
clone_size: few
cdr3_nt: TGTGCCAGCAGTCTCCAGAAGGGTACAGATACGCAGTATTTT
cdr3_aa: CASSLQKGTDTQYF